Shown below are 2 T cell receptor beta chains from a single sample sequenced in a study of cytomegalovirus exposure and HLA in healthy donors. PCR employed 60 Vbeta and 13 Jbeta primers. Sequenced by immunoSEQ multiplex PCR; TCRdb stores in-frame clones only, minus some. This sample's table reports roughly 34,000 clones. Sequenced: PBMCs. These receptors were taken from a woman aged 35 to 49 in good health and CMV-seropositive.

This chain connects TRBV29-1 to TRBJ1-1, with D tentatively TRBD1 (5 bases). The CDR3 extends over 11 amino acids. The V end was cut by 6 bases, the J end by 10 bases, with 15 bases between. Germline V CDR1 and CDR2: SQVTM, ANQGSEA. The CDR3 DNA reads TGCAGCGTAGCGGGGGGAGTTGGAGCTTTCTTT. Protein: CSVAGGVGAFF.

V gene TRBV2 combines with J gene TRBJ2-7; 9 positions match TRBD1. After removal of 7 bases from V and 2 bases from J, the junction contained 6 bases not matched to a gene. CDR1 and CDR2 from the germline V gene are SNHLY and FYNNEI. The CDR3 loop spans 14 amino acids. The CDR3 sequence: CASIEGTGPYEQYF. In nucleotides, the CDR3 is TGTGCCAGCATCGAAGGGACAGGGCCCTACGAGCAGTACTTC. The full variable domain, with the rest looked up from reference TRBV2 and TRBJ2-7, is EPEVTQTPSHQVTQMGQEVILRCVPISNHLYFYWYRQILGQKVEFLVSFYNNEISEKSEIFDDQFSVERPDGSNFTLKIRSTKLEDSAMYFCASIEGTGPYEQYFGPGTRLTVT.